These 22 T cell receptor beta chains were sequenced from one sample in a study of T cell responses to AZD1222 COVID-19 vaccine. Clones were read by immunoSEQ multiplex PCR, and TCRdb kept only the in-frame ones, dropping some. The repertoire holds 150,000 to 200,000 clones, with roughly 92% as singletons. This sample comprised peripheral blood, obtained on day 0 of AZD1222 vaccination. The receptor source for this set is an adult in good health.

The chain links TRBV11-2 to TRBJ2-1; the D is unclear. In germline, CDR1 is SGHAT, CDR2 FQNNGV. Between the trimmed V and J ends, which lost 0 bases and 6 bases, there was a span of 6 bases. The CDR3 runs 13 residues. This chain's CDR3 is CASSLEYRNEQFF. The CDR3 DNA reads TGTGCCAGCAGCTTAGAATACCGCAATGAGCAGTTCTTC.

The V gene is TRBV5-4, the J gene TRBJ2-1; D possibly corresponds to TRBD2 (6 bases). V was shortened by 3 bases and J by 5 bases, with 9 bases between the two germline ends. The CDR3 runs to 13 residues. Germline V gives CDR1 SGHNT, CDR2 YYREEE (reference sequence). CDR3 bases: TGTGCCAGCAGCTGGGGACTGCACAATGAGCAGTTCTTC. Its translation is CASSWGLHNEQFF.

This clone was counted a single time. The chain couples TRBV5-1 to TRBJ2-1; a weak D match, TRBD2 (5 bases). V was cut by 2 bases and J by 3 bases, with 18 bases left in between. Looked up from germline, CDR1 is SGHRS and CDR2 is YFSETQ. This CDR3 spans 17 amino acids. The CDR3 nucleotides read TGCGCCAGCAGCTTAGGTGGAGGAATTTTACTCTACAATGAGCAGTTCTTC. Its protein is CASSLGGGILLYNEQFF.

The chain has TRBV28 and TRBJ2-7; TRBD2 matches 13 bases. Germline loops: CDR1 MDHEN, CDR2 SYDVKM. With 3 bases clipped from V and 2 bases from J, the junction kept 4 bases outside the gene matches. This CDR3 is built from 16 residues. CDR3 coding DNA: TGTGCCAGCAGTTTGTCCGGGACTAGCGGGGCCTACGAGCAGTACTTC. As protein: CASSLSGTSGAYEQYF.

In this sample, this clone turned up once. The genes are TRBV7-9 and TRBJ1-4; D not resolved. This CDR3 spans 15 amino acids. Per germline, CDR1 SEHNR and CDR2 FQNEAQ (reference sequence). The ends were cut back, 5 bases at V and 4 bases at J, with 14 bases in the middle. CDR3 amino acids: CASSPLGYHNEKLFF. In nucleotides, the CDR3 is TGTGCCAGCAGCCCACTGGGGTACCATAATGAAAAACTGTTTTTT. Full variable domain (rest looked up from reference TRBV7-9 and TRBJ1-4): DTGVSQNPRHKITKRGQNVTFRCDPISEHNRLYWYRQTLGQGPEFLTYFQNEAQLEKSRLLSDRFSAERPKGSFSTLEIQRTEQGDSAMYLCASSPLGYHNEKLFFGSGTQLSVL.

The chain links TRBV19 to TRBJ1-6; weak D call: TRBD1 (5 bases). Deletions cut 9 bases from V and 7 bases from J, with 16 bases between. Germline CDR1 LNHDA, CDR2 SQIVND (reference sequence). This CDR3 is 14 amino acids long. The CDR3 spells CASTSAGWNSPLHF. CDR3 in DNA: TGTGCCAGCACCTCGGCAGGGTGGAATTCACCCCTCCACTTT.

The chain has TRBV28 and TRBJ1-1; 11 nucleotides line up with TRBD1. This CDR3 comprises 16 residues. Trimming cost V 7 bases and J 4 bases; bases outside gene matches: 11. Germline V gives CDR1 MDHEN, CDR2 SYDVKM. The CDR3 sequence: CASNGGQGAWGTEAFF. The CDR3 coding sequence is TGTGCCAGCAACGGAGGACAGGGGGCCTGGGGCACTGAAGCTTTCTTT. The full variable domain, its missing parts supplied by reference TRBV28 and TRBJ1-1, is DVKVTQSSRYLVKRTGEKVFLECVQDMDHENMFWYRQDPGLGLRLIYFSYDVKMKEKGDIPEGYSVSREKKERFSLILESASTNQTSMYLCASNGGQGAWGTEAFFGQGTRLTVV.

The J gene is TRBJ1-6, the V gene TRBV27; TRBD1 matches at 7 bases. Germline loops: CDR1 MNHEY, CDR2 SMNVEV (reference sequence). The CDR3 length is 15 residues. V was pared by 5 bases and J by 5 bases, with 6 bases of the junction left unmatched. This CDR3 reads CASSPGTANNSPLHF. Written as DNA, the CDR3 is TGTGCCAGCAGTCCCGGGACAGCAAATAATTCACCCCTCCACTTT.

This chain uses TRBV5-4 with TRBJ1-1; 9 bases map to TRBD1. Germline V gene data show CDR1 as SGHNT and CDR2 as YYREEE (reference sequence). The CDR3 spans 15 residues. Losses at the gene ends were 4 bases for V and 2 bases for J; bases not matched to a gene: 6. The CDR3 sequence is CASSAQQGANTEAFF. The CDR3, as DNA: TGTGCCAGCAGCGCGCAACAGGGGGCCAACACTGAAGCTTTCTTT.

The V gene is TRBV28, the J gene TRBJ2-1; D is undetermined. The CDR3 consists of 13 residues. The V and J ends lost 8 bases and 0 bases respectively, with 8 bases between them. Germline-derived CDR1 and CDR2 are MDHEN and SYDVKM. In DNA form, the CDR3 reads TGTGCCAGCTACCTCAGCTCCTACAATGAGCAGTTCTTC. It translates to CASYLSSYNEQFF.

This clone has just a few counts. The rearrangement joins TRBV6-5 to TRBJ2-7; D remains ambiguous. Germline CDR1 is MNHEY and CDR2 is SVGAGI. V was pared by 6 bases and J by 2 bases, with 14 bases between. The CDR3 contains 14 residues. The CDR3 DNA follows: TGTGCCAGCAGCGACCCCCTAGGACCCTACGAGCAGTACTTC. Its protein is CASSDPLGPYEQYF.

This chain joins TRBV27 and TRBJ2-1, with 9 nucleotides matching TRBD2. CDR1 is MNHEY and CDR2 is SMNVEV in the germline V gene (reference sequence). The CDR3 is made up of 15 amino acids. Trimming removed 7 bases from V and 7 bases from J; junction bases left unmatched: 11. CDR3 amino acids: CASTWTSALGNEQFF. The CDR3 region has the DNA TGTGCCAGCACCTGGACTAGCGCGTTGGGGAATGAGCAGTTCTTC.

CDR3 sequence: CASSLYLAASSYEQYF. Written as DNA, the CDR3 is TGTGCCAGCAGCTTATATTTAGCGGCCAGTTCCTACGAGCAGTACTTC. The chain has TRBV7-2 and TRBJ2-7, with D perhaps matching TRBD2 (6 bases). Germline V gene data show CDR1 as SGHTA and CDR2 as FQGNSA. The V end was cut by 2 bases, the J end by 1 base, with 15 bases between. The CDR3 covers 16 residues.

The J gene is TRBJ2-7, the V gene TRBV5-1; TRBD2 matches at 7 bases. The germline gives CDR1 SGHRS, CDR2 YFSETQ. Trimming removed 4 bases from V and 5 bases from J; junction bases left unmatched: 9. The CDR3 sequence is 14 residues long. The CDR3 region is CASSVSGVQDEQYF. The DNA of the CDR3 is TGCGCCAGCAGCGTAAGCGGGGTCCAGGACGAGCAGTACTTC.

This rearrangement joins TRBV3-1 (or the pseudogene TRBV3-2) to TRBJ2-7; D might be TRBD1 (5 bases). The CDR3 contains 12 residues. V lost 2 bases and J 7 bases, leaving 9 bases between the germline ends. The V gene's germline CDR1 is LGHDT and CDR2 YNNKEL (reference sequence). In nucleotides, the CDR3 is TGTGCCAGCAGCCAAAAACGGACAGAGCAGTACTTC. It specifies CASSQKRTEQYF.

In this sample, this clone turned up a few times. The chain has TRBV27 and TRBJ1-4; possible D gene TRBD1, 5 bases. The V end lost 0 bases, the J end lost 10 bases, and 6 bases lay between the germline ends. CDR3 length equals 12 residues. The V gene's germline CDR1 is MNHEY and CDR2 SMNVEV (reference sequence). CDR3 sequence reads: CASSLSTGKLFF. The CDR3 region has the DNA TGTGCCAGCAGTTTATCAACAGGAAAACTGTTTTTT. The full variable domain, rest sourced from reference TRBV27 and TRBJ1-4, is EAQVTQNPRYLITVTGKKLTVTCSQNMNHEYMSWYRQDPGLGLRQIYYSMNVEVTDKGDVPEGYKVSRKEKRNFPLILESPSPNQTSLYFCASSLSTGKLFFGSGTQLSVL.

The CDR3 nucleotides read TGCGCCAGCAGCTTGAATTTAGGGGATCTGGGCTACACCTTC. This translates into CASSLNLGDLGYTF. This chain joins TRBV5-1 and TRBJ1-2; TRBD1 might be the D (5 bases). From germline, CDR1 is SGHRS and CDR2 YFSETQ. The CDR3 contains 14 residues. V shed 1 base and J shed 8 bases, with 15 bases lying between them.

This clone was observed a single time. The chain joins TRBV28 to TRBJ1-5; tentatively, D is TRBD1 (5 bases). The V gene lost 6 bases and the J gene lost 0 bases, with 18 bases spanning the gap. Germline V gene data show CDR1 as MDHEN and CDR2 as SYDVKM. The CDR3 sequence is 17 residues long. CDR3 in amino acids: CASRSGTQSYSNQPQHF. The CDR3 nucleotides are TGTGCCAGCAGATCCGGGACTCAGTCTTATAGCAATCAGCCCCAGCATTTT. Complete variable domain (other parts from reference TRBV28 and TRBJ1-5): DVKVTQSSRYLVKRTGEKVFLECVQDMDHENMFWYRQDPGLGLRLIYFSYDVKMKEKGDIPEGYSVSREKKERFSLILESASTNQTSMYLCASRSGTQSYSNQPQHFGDGTRLSIL.

This chain joins TRBV30 and TRBJ1-1; D gene unclear. CDR3 length: 13 amino acids. CDR1 and CDR2 (germline): GTSNPN, SVGIG (reference sequence). The ends were cut back, 0 bases at V and 0 bases at J, with 5 bases in the middle. The CDR3 DNA reads as TGTGCCTGGAGTGTTAGTATGAACACTGAAGCTTTCTTT. Its protein product is CAWSVSMNTEAFF.

J is TRBJ1-5 and V is TRBV2; no reliable D call. Between the trimmed V and J ends, which lost 4 bases and 6 bases, there was a span of 10 bases. The CDR3 runs to 13 residues. Germline V CDR1 and CDR2: SNHLY, FYNNEI. CDR3 region: CASSGETGQPQHF. The CDR3 region has the DNA TGTGCCAGCAGTGGAGAAACGGGTCAGCCCCAGCATTTT.

The table lists this clone with a count of one. This rearrangement joins TRBV30 to TRBJ1-2, with a possible D match to TRBD1 (6 bases). CDR1 is GTSNPN and CDR2 is SVGIG in the germline V gene (reference sequence). V was clipped by 8 bases and J by 6 bases, with 10 bases between them. This CDR3 has 10 residues. CDR3: CATHRDGYTF. DNA for the CDR3: TGTGCCACCCACAGGGATGGCTACACCTTC.

In its sample, this clone was seen once. This chain connects TRBV5-6 to TRBJ2-1, with a possible D match to TRBD2 (5 bases). Deletions cut 4 bases from V and 7 bases from J, with 30 bases between. Per germline, CDR1 SGHDT and CDR2 YYEEEE. The CDR3 runs to 19 residues. CDR3 sequence reads: CASSPKTLRTLSLKNEQFF. CDR3 nucleotide sequence: TGTGCCAGCAGCCCAAAGACCTTACGGACTCTGTCATTAAAAAATGAGCAGTTCTTC.